This is a list of T cell receptor beta chains from one sample in a study of cytotoxic CD8 clonotypes in ibrutinib-treated CLL. This table comes from immunoSEQ multiplex PCR, and its TCRdb copy is limited to in-frame clones, with some not included. The data hold about 130,000 clones, with 70% to 80% observed a single time. The starting material was PBMCs, obtained after 12 months of ibrutinib treatment. Receptor source: a human donor with chronic lymphocytic leukemia. CDR3s leave out the opening cysteine and the closing phenylalanine or tryptophan. Fields, in order: CDR3 protein, CDR3 length, D gene, V gene, clone size. A D gene is named only where the DNA matches it firmly. Part of the rows lack a size; the others show once, few, many or a class for expanded clones.

CDR3: ASSLADRTSDEQF; length: 13; D: TRBD2; V: TRBV6-6; size: .
CDR3: AWVPRVTGELF; length: 11; D: .; V: TRBV30; size: .
CDR3: ASSDLNSSNQPQH; length: 13; D: .; V: TRBV2; size: .
CDR3: ASSYSSSYEQY; length: 11; D: .; V: TRBV6-6; size: .
CDR3: ASTGAGGYT; length: 9; D: .; V: TRBV25-1; size: few
CDR3: ASSFSIPLYGYT; length: 12; D: .; V: TRBV7-2; size: .
CDR3: ASSGTNTGELF; length: 11; D: .; V: TRBV6-4; size: many
CDR3: ASSLVPKGRLNTEAF; length: 15; D: .; V: TRBV11-2; size: .
CDR3: ASSLLPSSYEQY; length: 12; D: .; V: TRBV5-5; size: .
CDR3: ASSELQGKGEQY; length: 12; D: TRBD1; V: TRBV25-1; size: .
CDR3: ASKTRDRGNQPQH; length: 13; D: TRBD1; V: TRBV6-4; size: few
CDR3: ASSFLRTGTGNTIY; length: 14; D: .; V: TRBV7-8; size: .
CDR3: ASSSGADTQY; length: 10; D: .; V: TRBV28; size: .
CDR3: ASSKQIERTSGTYEQY; length: 16; D: .; V: TRBV21-1; size: .
CDR3: ASSLTPTDTQY; length: 11; D: .; V: TRBV5-6; size: .
CDR3: ASSGALPYEQY; length: 11; D: .; V: TRBV19; size: .
CDR3: ASSLDLAGYEQF; length: 12; D: TRBD2; V: TRBV7-6; size: .
CDR3: ASTSGGGSSYEQY; length: 13; D: TRBD2; V: TRBV10-1; size: .
CDR3: AIRVTSGSTDTQY; length: 13; D: TRBD2; V: TRBV10-3; size: .
CDR3: ASSLALGSGTGNTIY; length: 15; D: .; V: TRBV5-1; size: few
CDR3: ASSPLAGGPYEQY; length: 13; D: TRBD2; V: TRBV14; size: few
CDR3: ASRRGGAVASGNTIY; length: 15; D: .; V: TRBV2; size: once
CDR3: ASSSPGQLNTEAF; length: 13; D: .; V: TRBV5-4; size: .
CDR3: ASSPWTGELF; length: 10; D: .; V: TRBV18; size: .
CDR3: ASSYSPWATNEKLF; length: 14; D: .; V: TRBV6-5; size: .
CDR3: SAGSYEQY; length: 8; D: .; V: TRBV20-1; size: .
CDR3: ASSEWTENTEAF; length: 12; D: .; V: TRBV2; size: .
CDR3: ASSLDLAGWGSYEQY; length: 15; D: TRBD2; V: TRBV7-2; size: .
CDR3: ASSTYRGAGELF; length: 12; D: .; V: TRBV5-4; size: .
CDR3: ASSLTRGSEQY; length: 11; D: TRBD2; V: TRBV7-3; size: once
CDR3: SVGPVETQY; length: 9; D: .; V: TRBV29-1; size: .